This record looks at one T cell receptor (beta chain) sequence and its context. Its specificity is unknown. The data are from a study of somatic mutations in cytotoxic T cells in rheumatoid arthritis. General study points: There was no significant difference in CD8+ T-cell clonality between rheumatoid arthritis patients and age-matched healthy controls.

Using immunoSEQ multiplex PCR, the repertoire was profiled, and TCRdb retains in-frame clones only, with some absent. The sample lists 15,000 to 20,000 clones; under 80% were seen once. Controls that were healthy consisted of blood donors whose median age was about 60 years (range about 20-80), with around 55% female. V was clipped by 1 base and J by 3 bases; unmatched bases: 1. The CDR3 has 15 residues. Germline-derived CDR1 and CDR2 are SGHNT and YYREEE (reference sequence). The chain carries TRBV5-4 and TRBJ2-2; TRBD2 matches 9 bases. The sequencing input was CD8+ T cells sorted from blood. The TCR originated in a man aged 55 to 70 in good health. The chain's CDR3 is CASSLKRGDTGELFF. The CDR3 DNA sequence: TGTGCCAGCAGCTTGAAGCGGGGGGACACCGGGGAGCTGTTTTTT.